Each of the 18 T cell receptor beta chains below was sequenced from the same sample in a study of cytomegalovirus exposure and HLA in healthy donors. PCR employed 60 Vbeta and 13 Jbeta primers. Here immunoSEQ multiplex PCR was the method, and the copy in TCRdb shows in-frame clones only, minus some. The table records around 110,000 clones, around 80% of them present only once. The sequencing sample was made of PBMCs. The receptors come from a man aged 25 to 40 in good health and CMV-seropositive.

V is TRBV18 and J is TRBJ1-1; the match to TRBD1 covers 7 bases. Losses at the gene ends were 5 bases for V and 4 bases for J; bases not matched to a gene: 10. This CDR3 region has 15 residues. The germline V gene has CDR1 KGHSH and CDR2 LQKENI. CDR3 region: CASSSITGVSTEAFF. The CDR3 coding sequence is TGTGCCAGCTCATCCATCACAGGGGTTAGCACTGAAGCTTTCTTT.

In this sample, this clone turned up once. A read error may account for a junction end that differs from germline. The chain is built from TRBV7-9 and TRBJ2-2; 10 nucleotides match TRBD1. The CDR3 spans 17 residues. CDR1 is SEHNR and CDR2 is FQNEAQ in the germline V gene (reference sequence). The CDR3 here is CSSSLAIEDRGSGELFF. The CDR3 region has the DNA TGTTCCAGCAGCTTAGCGATCGAGGACAGGGGGTCCGGGGAGCTGTTTTTT.

This chain joins TRBV6-5 and TRBJ1-2; D is unclear. V lost 5 bases, J lost 8 bases, and 12 bases lay in between. Germline lookup yields CDR1 MNHEY and CDR2 SVGAGI. This CDR3 region has 12 residues. CDR3 DNA sequence: TGTGCCAGCAGTCCCCGTCTCGGGGGCTACACCTTC. This gives the protein CASSPRLGGYTF.

The chain combines TRBV7-9 with TRBJ2-4, with TRBD1 as a possible D gene (6 bases). Germline V lookup: CDR1 SEHNR, CDR2 FQNEAQ (reference sequence). Trimming cost V 1 base and J 8 bases, with 9 bases left between them. The CDR3 runs to 13 residues. CDR3 bases: TGTGCCAGCAGCTTAGACAGGGTAGACATTCAGTACTTC. It is translated as CASSLDRVDIQYF.

This chain uses TRBV10-3 with TRBJ2-3, with 9 nucleotides matching TRBD1. V was clipped by 8 bases and J by 1 base; unmatched bases: 1. The V gene's germline CDR1 is ENHRY and CDR2 SYGVKD. This CDR3 has 13 amino acids. CDR3 sequence: CAIRTGGTDTQYF. The CDR3 coding sequence is TGTGCCATCCGGACAGGGGGCACAGATACGCAGTATTTT.

The rearrangement links TRBV5-6 to TRBJ1-4; D gene uncertain. The germline V and J ends were trimmed by 1 base and 7 bases, with 11 bases remaining between them. The CDR3 extends over 14 amino acids. CDR1 SGHDT and CDR2 YYEEEE come from the germline V gene. The CDR3 DNA reads TGTGCCAGCAGCTTGAGGGAGGGTGCTGAAAAACTGTTTTTT. It translates to CASSLREGAEKLFF.

The chain carries TRBV11-3 and TRBJ2-7; 8 bases agree with TRBD2. The CDR3 loop spans 15 amino acids. The J segment lost 8 bases and the V segment lost 5 bases, leaving 14 bases of the junction unmatched. Germline V gene data show CDR1 as SGHNT and CDR2 as YENEEA. In DNA, the CDR3 is TGTGCCAGCAGCGGCTATCAGGGGCGGGGGGCTCAGCAGTACTTC. Translation gives CASSGYQGRGAQQYF.

This clone has a handful of counts. The chain combines TRBV27 with TRBJ1-5; D is perhaps TRBD1 (5 bases). CDR3 length equals 14 residues. Germline V gene sequence: CDR1 MNHEY, CDR2 SMNVEV (reference sequence). The ends were cut back, 3 bases at V and 6 bases at J, with 12 bases in the middle. CDR3 DNA: TGTGCCAGCAGTTTTGCAGGGAGGAGTCAGCCCCAGCATTTT. Translated: CASSFAGRSQPQHF.

The chain couples TRBV19 to TRBJ2-5, with TRBD1 matching over 8 bases. CDR3 length equals 13 residues. Losses at the gene ends were 7 bases for V and 4 bases for J; bases not matched to a gene: 5. From germline, CDR1 is LNHDA and CDR2 SQIVND (reference sequence). This CDR3 is CASTTGGRETQYF. The CDR3 coding sequence is TGTGCCAGTACTACAGGGGGAAGAGAGACCCAGTACTTC.

The chain has TRBV6-4 and TRBJ2-3, with 12 bases matching TRBD2. Germline V gives CDR1 MRHNA, CDR2 SNTAGT. This CDR3 spans 15 amino acids. V was clipped by 5 bases and J by 3 bases; unmatched bases: 3. This CDR3 reads CASSLTSGGTDTQYF. The CDR3 bases are TGTGCCAGCAGTCTGACTAGCGGGGGAACAGATACGCAGTATTTT.

The gene calls are TRBV5-4 and TRBJ1-1; D is uncertain. The CDR3 is 14 residues long. Germline V gene data show CDR1 as SGHNT and CDR2 as YYREEE (reference sequence). Trimming removed 1 base at V and 5 bases at J, with 12 bases between. The CDR3 protein is CASSLLVQQTEAFF. Written as DNA, the CDR3 is TGTGCCAGCAGCTTGTTGGTACAGCAAACTGAAGCTTTCTTT.

The chain uses TRBV2 and TRBJ2-3, with D possibly being TRBD2 (6 bases). The CDR3 contains 15 residues. Trimming pared 4 bases from V and 4 bases from J, leaving 15 bases between. Germline-derived CDR1 and CDR2 are SNHLY and FYNNEI. CDR3 sequence (DNA): TGTGCCAGCAGTGTCGGGACTGCATTGGCAGATACGCAGTATTTT. Translated, it gives CASSVGTALADTQYF.

This clone was recorded a few times. The J gene is TRBJ2-7, the V gene TRBV5-5, with 10 bases identical to TRBD1. The germline CDR1 and CDR2 sequences are SGHKS and YYEKEE (reference sequence). V lost 5 bases and J lost 5; bases outside the gene matches: 7. The CDR3 is 14 residues long. The CDR3, as DNA: TGTGCCAGCAGATATGACAGGGGGCGGAACGAGCAGTACTTC. It encodes CASRYDRGRNEQYF.

The genes are TRBV2 and TRBJ2-5; maybe TRBD1 (6 bases). The CDR3 covers 14 residues. V was clipped by 6 bases and J by 1 base, with 12 bases between them. The germline CDR1 and CDR2 sequences are SNHLY and FYNNEI. This CDR3 reads CASRGDRSQETQYF. CDR3 DNA sequence: TGTGCCAGCAGGGGAGACAGGTCCCAAGAGACCCAGTACTTC.

The rearrangement joins TRBV4-1 to TRBJ2-1; a weak D match, TRBD2 (6 bases). V was shortened by 3 bases and J by 8 bases, with 17 bases between the two germline ends. The CDR3 length is 15 residues. Germline V CDR1 and CDR2: MGHRA, YSYEKL. The CDR3 DNA follows: TGCGCCAGCAGCCATCCGTTCGGGGGACTCGATGAGCAGTTCTTC. Its protein is CASSHPFGGLDEQFF.

The chain combines TRBV7-3 with TRBJ1-1; 8 nucleotides line up with TRBD1. After removal of 2 bases from V and 1 base from J, the junction contained 0 bases not matched to a gene. The CDR3 is 14 residues long. Germline assignment: CDR1 SGHTA and CDR2 FQGTGA. This chain's CDR3 is CASSLGQGNTEAFF. CDR3 nucleotide sequence: TGTGCCAGCAGCTTAGGACAGGGGAACACTGAAGCTTTCTTT.

This clone was counted once. The rearrangement links TRBV11-2 to TRBJ2-7; D is undetermined. Germline V gene lookup returns CDR1 SGHAT and CDR2 FQNNGV. V lost 0 bases and J lost 3, with 9 bases in between. This CDR3 has 14 residues. The CDR3 loop reads CASSLDLGRYEQYF. CDR3 DNA: TGTGCCAGCAGCTTAGATCTTGGGCGCTACGAGCAGTACTTC.

The genes are TRBV7-8 and TRBJ2-5, with 10 bases aligning to TRBD1. Germline CDR1 is SGHVS and CDR2 is FQNEAQ. Germline trimming cut 5 bases from V and 4 bases from J; bases unmatched to any gene: 10. The CDR3 runs 16 residues. The CDR3: CASSPGTGAMAETQYF. Written as DNA, the CDR3 is TGTGCCAGCAGCCCGGGGACAGGGGCTATGGCAGAGACCCAGTACTTC.